Below, one TCR beta chain is given with its context. The data originate from a study of cytomegalovirus exposure and HLA in healthy donors. With 60 Vbeta and 13 Jbeta primers, the PCR was carried out. Data came from immunoSEQ multiplex PCR; TCRdb stores just in-frame clones and leaves some out. The sample table includes around 70,000 clones. There are 12 residues in the CDR3. CDR1 SGHNT and CDR2 YYREEE come from the germline V gene (reference sequence). Trimming cost V 6 bases and J 3 bases, with 9 bases left between them. The receptor was derived from a boy aged 5-17 years in good health and CMV-seronegative. This chain uses TRBV5-4 with TRBJ1-2; D is possibly TRBD1 (6 bases). What was sequenced was PBMCs. The CDR3 here is CASTRQDYGYTF. DNA for the CDR3: TGTGCCAGCACGAGACAGGACTATGGCTACACCTTC.